This entry is about one TCR beta chain. As handled by the study authors: Counts of nucleated cells, estimated from reference gene primer amplification, were obtained. TCRdb's copy holds only in-frame clones and misses some; the assay was immunoSEQ multiplex PCR. That table gives V, J and clone size, and the DNA gave D and trimming. The profile covers over 350,000 clones, with 88% appearing a single time and roughly 1.2% taken by the ten largest. Cohort placement rested on clinical history that participants reported themselves. The source of the sample is a study of blood T cell repertoires in COVID-19. The overall study: PBMCs, B-cell-depleted T cells, or T cells were the source of the cDNA or gDNA that made up the material.

In germline, CDR1 is KGHDR, CDR2 SFDVKD. The V gene lost 9 bases and the J gene lost 0 bases, with 14 bases spanning the gap. The CDR3 has 15 residues. Input material: PBMCs or T cells enriched from blood (not recorded which). The chain couples TRBV24-1 to TRBJ1-3; no definite D call. This TCR was recovered from a woman between 18 and 30 years old who had recovered from COVID-19. CDR3 residues: CATHSLGSSGNTIYF. DNA for the CDR3: TGTGCCACCCACTCACTGGGGAGCTCTGGAAACACCATATATTTT.